These T cell receptor beta chains were read from a single sample in a study of a mutant IDH1 vaccine in newly diagnosed glioma. The antigens these receptors bind are not known. Repertoires were generated with immunoSEQ multiplex PCR, while TCRdb's copy carries only in-frame clones and drops some. The sample lists tens of thousands of clones; around 86% were seen once. Specimen: PBMCs, collected from a glioma patient whose treatment included an IDH1 peptide vaccine. These receptors all stem from a man aged 25 to 45 with glioma. CDR3s leave out the opening cysteine and the closing phenylalanine or tryptophan. The order of the fields is V gene, D gene, J gene, CDR3 protein. D genes are given only for firm matches.

TRBV10-2,.,TRBJ2-7,ASSDVSLLEQY
TRBV30,TRBD2,TRBJ2-7,AWSTSGGLYEQY
TRBV9,TRBD1,TRBJ2-7,ASSLGDREIKQY
TRBV19,TRBD1,TRBJ1-5,ASSDSGTGTHQPQH
TRBV19,TRBD1,TRBJ2-7,ASSISLGQGNREQY
TRBV27,TRBD1,TRBJ1-1,ASSFGQGAEAF
TRBV28,.,TRBJ1-1,ASSLYSGSDTEAF
TRBV28,TRBD1,TRBJ1-2,ASRATGGNLVGYT
TRBV2,.,TRBJ1-1,ASSPFLMNTEAF
TRBV6-1,TRBD1,TRBJ2-7,ASSEAPAQGKHEQY
TRBV5-1,.,TRBJ1-6,ASSLGGGAGVDNSPLH
TRBV7-2,.,TRBJ2-1,ASSPTGWAEQF
TRBV2,TRBD2,TRBJ2-3,ASGLAGVDTQY
TRBV5-1,.,TRBJ1-2,ASSLGGPYYGYT
TRBV7-3,.,TRBJ1-1,ASSSRRGDTEAF
TRBV27,TRBD1,TRBJ1-2,ASSFGQGAGYT
TRBV9,TRBD2,TRBJ2-2,ASSVGVAGGTGELF
TRBV7-9,.,TRBJ2-5,ASSLSQNGVMKETQY
TRBV5-4,.,TRBJ1-2,ASSSAIRRGYGYT
TRBV7-9,.,TRBJ2-2,ASSLSVTSNTGELF
TRBV9,.,TRBJ1-6,ASSVDPEPESPLH
TRBV2,.,TRBJ1-4,ASIRGGPDNEKLF
TRBV9,TRBD1,TRBJ2-7,ASSPRQGISTYEQY
TRBV6-1,.,TRBJ2-3,ASSETRQAAQY
TRBV4-3,.,TRBJ2-3,ASSQESQGGDTQY
TRBV7-9,TRBD2,TRBJ2-3,ASSLGLAGSTDTQY
TRBV11-3,.,TRBJ1-1,ASSSNQNTEAF
TRBV10-3,.,TRBJ2-7,AISEGEGDKQY
TRBV2,TRBD2,TRBJ2-4,ASSERGVLAKNIQY
TRBV28,.,TRBJ1-1,ASNPRGTEAF
TRBV7-2,TRBD1,TRBJ2-1,ASSSPGQGSRNEQF
TRBV30,.,TRBJ1-2,AWSVKNYGYT
TRBV2,.,TRBJ1-2,ARQGLGGYT
TRBV18,.,TRBJ2-1,ASSPYRDNEQF
TRBV5-6,.,TRBJ2-7,ASSPRASWDYEQY
TRBV11-2,TRBD1,TRBJ1-3,ASSFRDRATRNTIY
TRBV6-4,.,TRBJ2-6,ASSDTSSGANVLT
TRBV14,.,TRBJ1-2,ASSPGFSYGYT
TRBV15,.,TRBJ2-7,ATSRGVVHEQY
TRBV6-5,.,TRBJ2-2,ASSSRGAYTGELF
TRBV28,.,TRBJ1-2,ASSLYGGEGGYGYT
TRBV2,.,TRBJ2-3,ASRAIADTQY
TRBV27,.,TRBJ2-7,ASSLAGHEQY
TRBV6-1,.,TRBJ1-2,ASSEARSIYT
TRBV7-9,TRBD1,TRBJ2-5,ASSLPGTGEGETQY
TRBV28,.,TRBJ1-2,ASSFGGGYT
TRBV7-9,.,TRBJ2-6,ASSPRDFSSGANVLT
TRBV7-2,.,TRBJ2-3,ASSITPGYSTDTQY
TRBV19,.,TRBJ2-1,ASSIDSPYEQF
TRBV5-1,.,TRBJ1-2,ASSLLQGNYGYT
TRBV5-6,TRBD2,TRBJ2-1,ASSLERGGVEEQF
TRBV5-8,.,TRBJ2-5,ASSGGRGAQETQY
TRBV18,.,TRBJ1-2,ASSPQENGYT
TRBV30,TRBD1,TRBJ1-1,AWGQGQEAF